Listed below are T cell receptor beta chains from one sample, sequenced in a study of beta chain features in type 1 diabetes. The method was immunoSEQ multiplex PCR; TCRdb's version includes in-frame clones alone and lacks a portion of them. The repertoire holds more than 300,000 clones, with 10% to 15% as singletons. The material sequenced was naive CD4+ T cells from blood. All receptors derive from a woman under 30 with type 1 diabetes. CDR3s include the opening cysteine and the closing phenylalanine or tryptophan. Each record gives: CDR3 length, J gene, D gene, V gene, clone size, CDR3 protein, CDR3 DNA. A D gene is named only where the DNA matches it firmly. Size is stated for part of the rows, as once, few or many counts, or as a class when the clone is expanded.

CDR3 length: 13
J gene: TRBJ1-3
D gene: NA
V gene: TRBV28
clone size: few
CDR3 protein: CASRGTPGNTIYF
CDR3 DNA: TGTGCCAGCCGCGGGACTCCCGGAAACACCATATATTTT

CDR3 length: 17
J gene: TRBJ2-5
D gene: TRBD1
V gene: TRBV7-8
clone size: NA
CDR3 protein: CASSYRAIADRGETQYF
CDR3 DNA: TGTGCCAGCAGCTATCGTGCAATCGCGGACAGGGGTGAGACCCAGTACTTC

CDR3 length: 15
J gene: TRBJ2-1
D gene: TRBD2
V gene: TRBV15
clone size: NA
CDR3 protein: CATSEGLATYNEQFF
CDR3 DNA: TGTGCCACCAGCGAGGGACTAGCCACCTACAATGAGCAGTTCTTC

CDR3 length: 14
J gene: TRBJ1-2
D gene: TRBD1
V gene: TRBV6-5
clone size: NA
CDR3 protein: CASRRTGVNYGYTF
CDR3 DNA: TGTGCCAGCAGGAGGACAGGAGTTAACTATGGCTACACCTTC

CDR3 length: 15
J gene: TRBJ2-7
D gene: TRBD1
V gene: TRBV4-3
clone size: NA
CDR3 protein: CASSQVLQGTYEQYF
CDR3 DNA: TGCGCCAGCAGCCAAGTCTTACAGGGGACCTACGAGCAGTACTTC

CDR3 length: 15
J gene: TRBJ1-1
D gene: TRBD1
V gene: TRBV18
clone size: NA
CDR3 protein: CASSPPGQGGPEAFF
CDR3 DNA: TGTGCCAGCTCACCACCGGGACAGGGAGGGCCTGAAGCTTTCTTT

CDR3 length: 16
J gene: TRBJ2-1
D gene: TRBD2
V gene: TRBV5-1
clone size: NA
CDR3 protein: CASSLGVAGSYNEQFF
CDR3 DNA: TGCGCCAGCAGCTTGGGGGTAGCGGGATCATACAATGAGCAGTTCTTC

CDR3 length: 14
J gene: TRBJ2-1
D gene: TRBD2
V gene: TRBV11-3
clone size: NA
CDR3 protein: CASSPQGGGGEQFF
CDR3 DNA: TGTGCCAGCAGCCCCCAGGGCGGCGGGGGTGAGCAGTTCTTC

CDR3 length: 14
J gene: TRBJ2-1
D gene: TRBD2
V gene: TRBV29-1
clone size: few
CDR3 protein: CSVRTSGRVYEQFF
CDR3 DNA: TGCAGCGTTCGGACTAGCGGGAGGGTTTATGAGCAGTTCTTC

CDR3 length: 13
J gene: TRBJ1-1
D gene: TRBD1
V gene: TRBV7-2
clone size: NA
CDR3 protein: CASSLGGQLEAFF
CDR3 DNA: TGTGCCAGCAGCTTAGGGGGACAGCTTGAAGCTTTCTTT

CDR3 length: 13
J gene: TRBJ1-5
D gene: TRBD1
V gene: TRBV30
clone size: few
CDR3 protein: CAWRGQGKMPQHF
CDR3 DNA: TGTGCCTGGAGAGGACAGGGTAAAATGCCCCAGCATTTT

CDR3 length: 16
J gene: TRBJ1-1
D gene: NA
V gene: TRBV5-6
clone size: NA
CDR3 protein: CASSSWPGQMNTEAFF
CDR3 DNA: TGTGCCAGCAGCTCTTGGCCCGGACAGATGAACACTGAAGCTTTCTTT

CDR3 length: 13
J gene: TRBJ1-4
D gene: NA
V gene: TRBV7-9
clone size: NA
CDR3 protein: CASSLGSGEKLFF
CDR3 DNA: TGTGCCAGCAGCCTCGGGTCGGGTGAAAAACTGTTTTTT

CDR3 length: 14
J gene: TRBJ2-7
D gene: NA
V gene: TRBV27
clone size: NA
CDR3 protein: CASSNEGGSYEQYF
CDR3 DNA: TGTGCCAGCAGCAACGAAGGCGGCTCCTACGAGCAGTACTTC

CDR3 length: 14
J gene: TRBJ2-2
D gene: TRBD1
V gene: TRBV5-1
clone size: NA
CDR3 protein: CASSQQGAVGELFF
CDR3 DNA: TGCGCCAGCAGTCAACAGGGGGCAGTCGGGGAGCTGTTTTTT

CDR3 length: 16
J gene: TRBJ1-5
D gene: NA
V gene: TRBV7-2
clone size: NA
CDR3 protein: CASSLVAGKDNQPQHF
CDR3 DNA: TGTGCCAGCAGCTTAGTCGCAGGAAAGGATAATCAGCCCCAGCATTTT

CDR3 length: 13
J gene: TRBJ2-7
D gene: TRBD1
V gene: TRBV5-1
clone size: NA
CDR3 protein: CASSRGQSYEQYF
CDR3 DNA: TGCGCCAGCAGCAGGGGACAGTCCTACGAGCAGTACTTC

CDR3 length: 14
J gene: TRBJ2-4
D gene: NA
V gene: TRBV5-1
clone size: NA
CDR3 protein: CASSPQVARDIQYF
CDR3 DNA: TGCGCCAGCAGCCCCCAGGTGGCCAGGGACATTCAGTACTTC

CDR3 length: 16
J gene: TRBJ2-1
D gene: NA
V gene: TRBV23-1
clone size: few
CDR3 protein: CASSQSRTSLDNEQFF
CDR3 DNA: TGCGCCAGCAGTCAATCTCGGACAAGTTTGGACAATGAGCAGTTCTTC

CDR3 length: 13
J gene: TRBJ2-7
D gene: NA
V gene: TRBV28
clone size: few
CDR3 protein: CASMGTPSYEQYF
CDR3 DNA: TGTGCCAGCATGGGGACACCCTCCTACGAGCAGTACTTC

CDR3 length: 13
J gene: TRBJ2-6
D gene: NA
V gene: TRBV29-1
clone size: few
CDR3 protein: CSVTGTGANVLTF
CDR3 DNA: TGCAGCGTTACAGGGACCGGGGCCAACGTCCTGACTTTC

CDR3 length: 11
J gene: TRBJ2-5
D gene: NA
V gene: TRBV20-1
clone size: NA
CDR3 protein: CSARGPETQYF
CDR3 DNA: TGCAGTGCTAGGGGCCCAGAGACCCAGTACTTC

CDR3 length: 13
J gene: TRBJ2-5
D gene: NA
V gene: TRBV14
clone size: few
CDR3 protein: CASSQRLQETQYF
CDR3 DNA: TGTGCCAGCAGCCAAAGACTTCAAGAGACCCAGTACTTC

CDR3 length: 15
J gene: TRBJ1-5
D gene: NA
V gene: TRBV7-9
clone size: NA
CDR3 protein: CASSAGQTSNQPQHF
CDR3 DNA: TGTGCCAGCAGCGCCGGACAGACTAGCAATCAGCCCCAGCATTTT

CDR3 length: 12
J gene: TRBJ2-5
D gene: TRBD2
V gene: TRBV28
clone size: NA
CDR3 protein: CAGSGGTETQYF
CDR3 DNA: TGTGCCGGCTCGGGGGGAACGGAGACCCAGTACTTC

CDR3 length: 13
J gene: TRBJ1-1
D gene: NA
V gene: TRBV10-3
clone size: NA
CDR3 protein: CAIRDSRDTEAFF
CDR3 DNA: TGTGCCATCAGGGACAGCAGGGACACTGAAGCTTTCTTT

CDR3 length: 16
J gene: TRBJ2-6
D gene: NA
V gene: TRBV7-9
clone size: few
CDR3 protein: CASSPHPSSGANVLTF
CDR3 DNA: TGTGCCAGCAGCCCACATCCAAGCTCTGGGGCCAACGTCCTGACTTTC

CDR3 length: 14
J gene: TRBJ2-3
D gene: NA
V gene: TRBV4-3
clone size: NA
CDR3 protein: CASASLASTDTQYF
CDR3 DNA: TGCGCCAGCGCTTCACTAGCTTCCACAGATACGCAGTATTTT

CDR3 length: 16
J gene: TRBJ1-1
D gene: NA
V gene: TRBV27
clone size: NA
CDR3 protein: CASSFQGQIKNTEAFF
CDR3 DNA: TGTGCCAGCAGTTTCCAAGGACAGATAAAGAACACTGAAGCTTTCTTT

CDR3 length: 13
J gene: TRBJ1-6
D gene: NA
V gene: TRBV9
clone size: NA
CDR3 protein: CASSSGERSPLHF
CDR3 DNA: TGTGCCAGCTCTAGCGGCGAACGCTCACCCCTCCACTTT

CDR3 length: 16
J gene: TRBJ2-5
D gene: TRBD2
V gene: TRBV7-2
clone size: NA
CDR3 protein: CASSLRLAGERETQYF
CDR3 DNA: TGTGCCAGCAGCTTACGACTAGCGGGAGAAAGAGAGACCCAGTACTTC

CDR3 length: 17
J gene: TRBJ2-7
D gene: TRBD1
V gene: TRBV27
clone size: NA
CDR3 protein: CASSIWTEGDRGYEQYF
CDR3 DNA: TGTGCCAGCAGCATATGGACGGAAGGGGACAGGGGTTACGAGCAGTACTTC

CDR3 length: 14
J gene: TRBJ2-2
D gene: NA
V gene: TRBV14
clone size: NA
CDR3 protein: CASSQLVNTGELFF
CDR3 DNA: TGTGCCAGCAGCCAACTAGTTAACACCGGGGAGCTGTTTTTT

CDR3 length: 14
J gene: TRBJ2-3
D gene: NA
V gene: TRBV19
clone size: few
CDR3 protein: CASSNVPGTDTQYF
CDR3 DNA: TGTGCCAGTAGTAACGTCCCAGGCACAGATACGCAGTATTTT

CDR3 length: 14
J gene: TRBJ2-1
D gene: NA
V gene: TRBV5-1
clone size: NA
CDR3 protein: CASSLGGENNEQFF
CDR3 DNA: TGCGCCAGCAGCTTGGGGGGCGAAAACAATGAGCAGTTCTTC

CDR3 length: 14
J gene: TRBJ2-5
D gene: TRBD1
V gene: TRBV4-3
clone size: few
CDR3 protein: CASSQGQGPETQYF
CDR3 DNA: TGCGCCAGCAGCCAAGGACAGGGGCCAGAGACCCAGTACTTC

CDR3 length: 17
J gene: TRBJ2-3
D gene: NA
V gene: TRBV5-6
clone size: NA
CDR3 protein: CASSLATVGTAADTQYF
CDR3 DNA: TGTGCCAGCAGCTTGGCCACGGTCGGAACAGCGGCAGATACGCAGTATTTT

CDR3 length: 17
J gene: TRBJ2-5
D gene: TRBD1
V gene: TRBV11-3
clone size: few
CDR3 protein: CASSPWTGGVEMETQYF
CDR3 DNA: TGTGCCAGCAGCCCCTGGACAGGGGGCGTCGAAATGGAGACCCAGTACTTC

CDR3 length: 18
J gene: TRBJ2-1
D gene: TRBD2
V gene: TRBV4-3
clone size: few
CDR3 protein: CASSQGLAGGTSYNEQFF
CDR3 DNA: TGCGCCAGCAGCCAAGGACTAGCGGGGGGGACCTCCTACAATGAGCAGTTCTTC

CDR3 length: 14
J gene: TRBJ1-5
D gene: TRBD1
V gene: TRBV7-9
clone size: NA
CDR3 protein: CASSSGGNNQPQHF
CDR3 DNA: TGTGCCAGCAGCTCAGGGGGTAACAATCAGCCCCAGCATTTT

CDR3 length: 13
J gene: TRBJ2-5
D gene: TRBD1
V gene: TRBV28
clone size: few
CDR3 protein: CASTRDRAKTQYF
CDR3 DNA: TGTGCCAGCACCAGGGACAGGGCCAAGACCCAGTACTTC

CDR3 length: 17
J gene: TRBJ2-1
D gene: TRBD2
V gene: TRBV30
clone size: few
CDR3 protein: CAWTGTSGRALFDEQFF
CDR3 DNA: TGTGCCTGGACGGGGACTAGCGGGAGGGCCTTATTTGATGAGCAGTTCTTC

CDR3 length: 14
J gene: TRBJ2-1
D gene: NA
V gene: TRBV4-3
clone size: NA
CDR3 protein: CASSRQPDLNEQFF
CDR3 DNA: TGCGCCAGCAGCCGACAACCAGACCTAAATGAGCAGTTCTTC

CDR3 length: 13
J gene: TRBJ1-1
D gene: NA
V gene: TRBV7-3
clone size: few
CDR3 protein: CASSSTLYTEAFF
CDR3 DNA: TGTGCCAGCAGCTCGACACTTTACACTGAAGCTTTCTTT

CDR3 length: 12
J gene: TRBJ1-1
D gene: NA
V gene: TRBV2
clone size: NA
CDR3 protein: CASRRGNTEAFF
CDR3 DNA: TGTGCCAGCAGAAGGGGGAACACTGAAGCTTTCTTT